This TCR beta chain emerged from a study of CD4 and CD8 cells across lung adenocarcinoma regions. This clonotype has at least ten counts. Trimming took 5 bases from V and 9 from J, leaving 10 bases between them. The CDR3 spans 11 residues. Localized lung adenocarcinoma, a non-small cell lung cancer, affected the donors. A single record per CDR3 protein comes from TCRdb applying MiXCR to the PCR reads. The sample has 7,500 to 10,000 distinct CDR3 sequences; about 45% are singletons. Sequencing input: CD4+ T cells from the margin of a lung tumor. This clonotype was sampled from a female donor with lung adenocarcinoma. The CD4 and CD8 labels of this study may be unreliable. The gene calls are TRBV12-3 or TRBV12-4 and TRBJ1-1, with no clear D. DNA for the CDR3: TGTGCCAGCAGTAGCCAGAGAAAAGCTTTCTTT. Translation gives CASSSQRKAFF.